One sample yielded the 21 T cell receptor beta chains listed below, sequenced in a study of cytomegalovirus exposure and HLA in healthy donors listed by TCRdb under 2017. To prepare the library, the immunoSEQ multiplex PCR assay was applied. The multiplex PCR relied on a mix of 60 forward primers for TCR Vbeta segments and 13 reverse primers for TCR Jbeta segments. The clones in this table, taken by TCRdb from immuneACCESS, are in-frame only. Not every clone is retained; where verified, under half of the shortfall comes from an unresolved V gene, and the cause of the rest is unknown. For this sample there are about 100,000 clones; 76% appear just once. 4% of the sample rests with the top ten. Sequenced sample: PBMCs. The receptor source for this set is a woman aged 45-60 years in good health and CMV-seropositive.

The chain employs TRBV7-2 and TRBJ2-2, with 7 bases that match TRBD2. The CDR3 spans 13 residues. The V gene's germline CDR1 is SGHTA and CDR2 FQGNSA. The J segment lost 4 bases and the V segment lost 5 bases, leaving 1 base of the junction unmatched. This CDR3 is CASSPSGTGELFF. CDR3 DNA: TGTGCCAGCAGCCCTAGCGGCACCGGGGAGCTGTTTTTT.

CDR3 residues: CATEGLAGRSSYNEQFF. The CDR3 nucleotides read TGTGCCACCGAGGGACTAGCGGGGCGAAGCTCCTACAATGAGCAGTTCTTC. This chain uses TRBV11-2 with TRBJ2-1; 13 bases align to TRBD2. This CDR3 is built from 17 residues. The J segment lost 0 bases and the V segment lost 10 bases, leaving 9 bases of the junction unmatched. Per the germline V gene, CDR1 is SGHAT and CDR2 is FQNNGV.

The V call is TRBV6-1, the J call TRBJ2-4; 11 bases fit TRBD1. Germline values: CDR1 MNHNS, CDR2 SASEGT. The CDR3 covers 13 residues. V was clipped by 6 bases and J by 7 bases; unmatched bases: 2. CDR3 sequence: CASRDRGLNIQYF. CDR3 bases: TGTGCCAGCAGGGACAGGGGGCTGAACATTCAGTACTTC.

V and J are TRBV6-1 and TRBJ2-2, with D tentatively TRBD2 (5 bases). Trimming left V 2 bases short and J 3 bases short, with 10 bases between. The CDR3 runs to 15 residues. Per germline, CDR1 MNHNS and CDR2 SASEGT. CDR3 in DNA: TGTGCCAGCAGTGAAAGAGGGTTTGACACCGGGGAGCTGTTTTTT. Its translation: CASSERGFDTGELFF.

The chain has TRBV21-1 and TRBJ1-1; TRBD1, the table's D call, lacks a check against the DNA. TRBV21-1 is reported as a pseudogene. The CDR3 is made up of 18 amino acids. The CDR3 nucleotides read TGTGCCAGCAGCAAGAAGCACAATCGACAGAATTTGAACACTGAAGCTTTCTTT. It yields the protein CASSKKHNRQNLNTEAFF.

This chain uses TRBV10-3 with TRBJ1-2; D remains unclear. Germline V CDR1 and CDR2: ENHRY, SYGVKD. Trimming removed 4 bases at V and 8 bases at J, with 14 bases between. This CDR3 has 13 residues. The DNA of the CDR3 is TGTGCCATCAGTGGAAATCCTTTACGGGGCTACACCTTC. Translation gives CAISGNPLRGYTF.

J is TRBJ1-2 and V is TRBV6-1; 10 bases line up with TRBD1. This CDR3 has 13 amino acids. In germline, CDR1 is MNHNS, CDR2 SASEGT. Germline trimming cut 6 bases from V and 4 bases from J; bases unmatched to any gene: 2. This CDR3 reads CASRRTGGYGYTF. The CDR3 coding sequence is TGTGCCAGCAGAAGGACAGGGGGCTATGGCTACACCTTC.

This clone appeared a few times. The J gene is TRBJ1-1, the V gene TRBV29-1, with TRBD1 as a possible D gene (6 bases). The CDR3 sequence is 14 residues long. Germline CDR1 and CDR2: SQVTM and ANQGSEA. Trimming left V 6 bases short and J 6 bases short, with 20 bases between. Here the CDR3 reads CSVTYRAGVPEAFF. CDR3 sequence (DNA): TGCAGCGTCACCTACAGGGCCGGTGTACCTGAAGCTTTCTTT.

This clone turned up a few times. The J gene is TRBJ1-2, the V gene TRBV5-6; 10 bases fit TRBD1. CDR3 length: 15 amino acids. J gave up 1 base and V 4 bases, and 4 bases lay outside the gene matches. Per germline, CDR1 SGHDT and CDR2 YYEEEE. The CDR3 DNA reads TGTGCCAGCAGCGCGGGACAGGGGTTTAACTATGGCTACACCTTC. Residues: CASSAGQGFNYGYTF.

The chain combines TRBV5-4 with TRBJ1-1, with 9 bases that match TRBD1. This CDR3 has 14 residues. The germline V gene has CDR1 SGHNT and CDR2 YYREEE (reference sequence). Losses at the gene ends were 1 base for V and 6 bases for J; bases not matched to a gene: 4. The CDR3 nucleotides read TGTGCCAGCAGCTTGACAGGGGGCAGCGCTGAAGCTTTCTTT. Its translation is CASSLTGGSAEAFF.

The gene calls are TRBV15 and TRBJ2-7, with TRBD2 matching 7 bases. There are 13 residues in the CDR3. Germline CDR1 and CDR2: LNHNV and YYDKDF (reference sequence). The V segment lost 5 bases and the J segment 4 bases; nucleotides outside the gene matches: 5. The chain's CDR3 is CATSGGGRYEQYF. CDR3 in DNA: TGTGCCACCAGCGGGGGGGGGAGATACGAGCAGTACTTC.

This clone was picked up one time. The CDR3 region is CASSPLEGFKNIQYF. The CDR3 DNA follows: TGTGCCAGCTCACCACTAGAGGGATTCAAAAACATTCAGTACTTC. The chain couples TRBV18 to TRBJ2-4; D might be TRBD2 (5 bases). V was pared by 1 base and J by 3 bases, with 10 bases between. From germline, CDR1 is KGHSH and CDR2 LQKENI. This CDR3 has 15 amino acids.

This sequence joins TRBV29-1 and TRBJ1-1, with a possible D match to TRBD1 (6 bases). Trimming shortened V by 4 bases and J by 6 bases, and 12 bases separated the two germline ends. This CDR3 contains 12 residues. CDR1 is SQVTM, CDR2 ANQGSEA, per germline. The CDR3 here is CSVAQGIPEAFF. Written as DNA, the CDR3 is TGCAGCGTTGCTCAGGGGATACCTGAAGCTTTCTTT. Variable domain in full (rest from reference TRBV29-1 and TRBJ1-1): SAVISQKPSRDICQRGTSLTIQCQVDSQVTMMFWYRQQPGQSLTLIATANQGSEATYESGFVIDKFPISRPNLTFSTLTVSNMSPEDSSIYLCSVAQGIPEAFFGQGTRLTVV.

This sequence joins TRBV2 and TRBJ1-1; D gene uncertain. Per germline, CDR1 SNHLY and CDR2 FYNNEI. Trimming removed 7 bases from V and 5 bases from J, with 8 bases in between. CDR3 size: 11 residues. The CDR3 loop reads CASTQVTEAFF. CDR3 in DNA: TGTGCCAGCACCCAGGTTACTGAAGCTTTCTTT.

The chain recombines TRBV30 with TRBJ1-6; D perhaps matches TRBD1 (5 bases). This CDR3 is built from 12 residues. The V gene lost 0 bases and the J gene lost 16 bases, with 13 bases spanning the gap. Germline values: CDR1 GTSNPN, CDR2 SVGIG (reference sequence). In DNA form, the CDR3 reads TGTGCCTGGAGTGTACAGGAAGGCACACTCCACTTT. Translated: CAWSVQEGTLHF. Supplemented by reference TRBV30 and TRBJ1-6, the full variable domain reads SQTIHQWPATLVQPVGSPLSLECTVEGTSNPNLYWYRQAAGRGLQLLFYSVGIGQISSEVPQNLSASRPQDRQFILSSKKLLLSDSGFYLCAWSVQEGTLHFGNGTRLTVT.

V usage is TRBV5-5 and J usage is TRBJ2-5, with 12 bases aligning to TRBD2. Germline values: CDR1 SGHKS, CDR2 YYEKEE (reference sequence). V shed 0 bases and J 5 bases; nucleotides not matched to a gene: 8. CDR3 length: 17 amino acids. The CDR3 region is CASSLGPSGGADETQYF. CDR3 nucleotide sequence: TGTGCCAGCAGCTTGGGGCCTAGCGGGGGGGCAGACGAGACCCAGTACTTC.

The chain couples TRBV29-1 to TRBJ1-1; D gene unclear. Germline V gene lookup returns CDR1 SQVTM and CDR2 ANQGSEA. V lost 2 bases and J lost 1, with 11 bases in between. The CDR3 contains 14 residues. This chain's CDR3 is CSVENDFRNTEAFF. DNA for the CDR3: TGCAGCGTTGAAAATGACTTCCGGAACACTGAAGCTTTCTTT.

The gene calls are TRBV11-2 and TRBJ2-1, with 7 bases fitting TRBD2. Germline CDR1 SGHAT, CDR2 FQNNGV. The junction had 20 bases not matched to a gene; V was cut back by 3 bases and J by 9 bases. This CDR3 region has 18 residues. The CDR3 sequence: CASSLSPQTVGGSSEQFF. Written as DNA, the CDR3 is TGTGCCAGCAGCTTGAGCCCCCAGACGGTCGGCGGGAGCTCTGAGCAGTTCTTC.

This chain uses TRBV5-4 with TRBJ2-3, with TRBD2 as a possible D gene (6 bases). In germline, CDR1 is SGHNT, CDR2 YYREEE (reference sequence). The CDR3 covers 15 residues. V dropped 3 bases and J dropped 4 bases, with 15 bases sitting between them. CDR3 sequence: CASSSGGRSSDTQYF. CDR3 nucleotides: TGTGCCAGCAGCTCAGGAGGGAGGAGCTCAGATACGCAGTATTTT.

CDR3 amino acids: CASSNSPGTSGRATDTQYF. The DNA of the CDR3 is TGTGCCAGCAGCAACTCGCCCGGGACTAGCGGGAGGGCTACAGATACGCAGTATTTT. The chain combines TRBV21-1 with TRBJ2-3; the listed D gene, TRBD2, was not tested against the DNA. TRBV21-1 is reported as a pseudogene. The CDR3 loop spans 19 amino acids.

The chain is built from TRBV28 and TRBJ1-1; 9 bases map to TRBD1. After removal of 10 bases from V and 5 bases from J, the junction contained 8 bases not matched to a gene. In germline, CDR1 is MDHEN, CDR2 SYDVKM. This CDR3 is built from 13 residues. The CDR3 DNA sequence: TGTGCCATCCTAACAGGGGGCGCGACTGAAGCTTTCTTT. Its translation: CAILTGGATEAFF.